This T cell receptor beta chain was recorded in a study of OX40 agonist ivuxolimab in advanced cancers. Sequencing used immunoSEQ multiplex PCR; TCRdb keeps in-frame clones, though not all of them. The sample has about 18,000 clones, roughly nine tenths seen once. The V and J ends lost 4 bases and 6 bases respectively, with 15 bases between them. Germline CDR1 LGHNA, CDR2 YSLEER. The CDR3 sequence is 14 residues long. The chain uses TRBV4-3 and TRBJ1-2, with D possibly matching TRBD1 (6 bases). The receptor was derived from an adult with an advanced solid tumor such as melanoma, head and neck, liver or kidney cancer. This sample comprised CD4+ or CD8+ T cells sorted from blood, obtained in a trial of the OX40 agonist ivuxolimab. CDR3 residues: CASSPGTGFNGYTF. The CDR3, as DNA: TGCGCCAGCAGCCCAGGAACAGGGTTCAATGGCTACACCTTC.